What follows are 32 T cell receptor beta chains derived from one specimen sequenced in a study of cytomegalovirus exposure and HLA in healthy donors. The primer mix had 60 Vbeta and 13 Jbeta primers. Only in-frame clones appear in the TCRdb table, and some are missing; sequencing was by immunoSEQ multiplex PCR. The top ten clones hold around 10% of a sample with about 78,000 clones, around 70% of them seen once. The source material was PBMCs. The receptors here all came from a woman in her forties in good health and CMV-seropositive.

The rearrangement joins TRBV6-6 to TRBJ2-3; TRBD1 is a possible D gene (7 bases). Trimming removed 2 bases from V and 4 bases from J, with 10 bases in between. The CDR3 contains 14 residues. CDR1 and CDR2 from the germline V gene are MNHNY and SVGAGI (reference sequence). DNA of the CDR3: TGTGCCAGCAGTTACGGAGGGGGCCCAGATACGCAGTATTTT. Translated: CASSYGGGPDTQYF.

The chain links TRBV9 to TRBJ2-1; 8 positions match TRBD1. In germline, CDR1 is SGDLS, CDR2 YYNGEE. With V trimmed by 7 bases and J by 16 bases, 19 bases remained unmatched. The CDR3 consists of 14 residues. The CDR3 sequence: CASSGTGRPEGEFF. In nucleotides, the CDR3 is TGTGCCAGCTCCGGGACAGGTCGCCCGGAGGGAGAATTCTTC.

This chain connects TRBV7-9 to TRBJ2-3; 12 positions agree with TRBD2. V dropped 3 bases and J dropped 6; count of bases not matched to a gene: 10. The CDR3 is 17 amino acids. Germline V CDR1 and CDR2: SEHNR, FQNEAQ (reference sequence). The CDR3 reads CASSFRLAGVYADTQYF. As DNA, the CDR3 is TGTGCCAGCAGCTTCAGACTAGCGGGAGTTTACGCGGATACGCAGTATTTT.

This chain links TRBV30 with TRBJ2-5; a weak D match, TRBD2 (8 bases). V was trimmed by 4 bases and J by 7 bases, leaving 22 bases between them. The CDR3 sequence is 15 residues long. Germline loops: CDR1 GTSNPN, CDR2 SVGIG (reference sequence). In nucleotides, the CDR3 is TGTGCCTGGATGACCGGGACAGCAAGCGGGGGGACCCAGTACTTC. Protein: CAWMTGTASGGTQYF.

This clone was observed a few times. V usage is TRBV4-3 and J usage is TRBJ2-7, with unresolved D. Germline V gene data show CDR1 as LGHNA and CDR2 as YSLEER. Trimming removed 2 bases from V and 0 bases from J, with 8 bases in between. This CDR3 contains 14 residues. The CDR3 coding sequence is TGCGCCAGCAGCCAAAGTGAGGACTCCTACGAGCAGTACTTC. The encoded protein is CASSQSEDSYEQYF.

The V call is TRBV10-3, the J call TRBJ2-4; 7 nucleotides line up with TRBD1. The ends lost 2 bases at V and 4 bases at J; junction bases unmatched: 2. Germline CDR1 reads ENHRY; CDR2 reads SYGVKD. The CDR3 loop spans 14 amino acids. The CDR3 DNA is TGTGCCATCAGTGAGGAACAGGGGAAAAACATTCAGTACTTC. Encoded protein: CAISEEQGKNIQYF.

The chain employs TRBV19 and TRBJ1-5; 7 bases agree with TRBD1. Trimming at V came to 3 bases and at J to 0 bases, leaving 8 bases not matched to a gene. The CDR3 spans 17 residues. Germline CDR1 reads LNHDA; CDR2 reads SQIVND (reference sequence). In nucleotides, the CDR3 is TGTGCCAGTAGTATTGAGGGACAGAGTATTAGCAATCAGCCCCAGCATTTT. The encoded protein is CASSIEGQSISNQPQHF.

The rearrangement uses TRBV2 and TRBJ1-5; no clear D. The CDR3 runs 15 residues. V was pared by 6 bases and J by 5 bases, with 17 bases between. Germline V gene lookup returns CDR1 SNHLY and CDR2 FYNNEI. The CDR3 coding sequence is TGTGCCAGCAGCGGAGGCCCCGGAAACGATCAGCCCCAGCATTTT. Its protein is CASSGGPGNDQPQHF.

The genes are TRBV5-1 and TRBJ1-2; D gene ambiguous. This CDR3 has 14 residues. V dropped 6 bases and J dropped 3 bases, with 15 bases sitting between them. Germline V gives CDR1 SGHRS, CDR2 YFSETQ. The CDR3 protein is CASTPSGEDYGYTF. Written as DNA, the CDR3 is TGCGCCAGCACCCCATCTGGGGAGGACTATGGCTACACCTTC.

This sequence joins TRBV19 and TRBJ1-4; D is perhaps TRBD1 (6 bases). The CDR3 is 14 amino acids. Between the trimmed V and J ends, which lost 5 bases and 7 bases, there was a span of 14 bases. Germline V CDR1 and CDR2: LNHDA, SQIVND (reference sequence). The CDR3 sequence: CASSDQGRREKLFF. The CDR3 DNA reads as TGTGCCAGTAGTGATCAGGGGCGGCGTGAAAAACTGTTTTTT.

V usage is TRBV30 and J usage is TRBJ2-5; 7 positions agree with TRBD1. The DNA matches TRBJ2-7 better at its end, which makes the J call doubtful. The CDR3 sequence is 14 residues long. The germline V gene encodes CDR1 GTSNPN and CDR2 SVGIG (reference sequence). DNA for the CDR3: TGTGCCTGGAGTGTACAGGGGAGTAAGGACGAGCAGTACTTC. Translated: CAWSVQGSKDEQYF.

J is TRBJ2-1 and V is TRBV6-1; D remains unclear. CDR3 size: 11 residues. Germline V gene lookup returns CDR1 MNHNS and CDR2 SASEGT. Deletions cut 7 bases from V and 4 bases from J, with 5 bases between. CDR3 nucleotide sequence: TGTGCCAGCAAAATATACAATGAGCAGTTCTTC. It translates to CASKIYNEQFF.

This clone has only one observation. V usage is TRBV7-2 and J usage is TRBJ1-5; D remains unclear. With 2 bases removed from V and 3 bases from J, the gap between germline ends came to 11 bases. The length of the CDR3 is 15 residues. Germline CDR1 and CDR2: SGHTA and FQGNSA. DNA of the CDR3: TGTGCCAGCAGCTTAAGTCGGGGTTACAATCAGCCCCAGCATTTT. It encodes CASSLSRGYNQPQHF.

This clone was seen a few times. This sequence joins TRBV18 and TRBJ1-5, with D possibly TRBD1 on 5 matching bases. V lost 3 bases, J lost 6 bases, and 18 bases lay in between. Per the germline V gene, CDR1 is KGHSH and CDR2 is LQKENI. CDR3 length: 16 amino acids. The CDR3 bases are TGTGCCAGCTCACCCATGAGCAGGGATGTAGGTCAGCCCCAGCATTTT. Translated: CASSPMSRDVGQPQHF.

The chain couples TRBV5-1 to TRBJ2-7; TRBD1 is a possible D gene (6 bases). V was pared by 4 bases and J by 2 bases, with 13 bases between. Germline CDR1 is SGHRS and CDR2 is YFSETQ. The CDR3 loop spans 14 amino acids. In DNA, the CDR3 is TGCGCCAGCAGCGGAAGACAGGCGACCTACGAGCAGTACTTC. Its translation is CASSGRQATYEQYF.

The V and J genes are TRBV27 and TRBJ2-7; a weak D match, TRBD1 (6 bases). This CDR3 contains 13 residues. V lost 2 bases and J lost 3, with 8 bases in between. Germline CDR1 and CDR2: MNHEY and SMNVEV (reference sequence). CDR3 residues: CASSLIGGYEQYF. DNA of the CDR3: TGTGCCAGCAGTTTAATAGGGGGCTACGAGCAGTACTTC.

The chain is built from TRBV5-1 and TRBJ2-1; the match to TRBD2 covers 14 bases. CDR1 is SGHRS, CDR2 YFSETQ, per germline. The trim removed 3 bases at V and 8 bases at J, leaving 13 bases unmatched. CDR3 size: 18 residues. Here the CDR3 reads CASSSSSGTSGRRDEQFF. The CDR3 coding sequence is TGCGCCAGCAGCTCCTCCTCCGGGACTAGCGGGAGAAGGGATGAGCAGTTCTTC.

V and J are TRBV5-1 and TRBJ1-2; tentatively, D is TRBD1 (5 bases). In germline, CDR1 is SGHRS, CDR2 YFSETQ. The CDR3 spans 13 residues. Trimming pared 6 bases from V and 1 base from J, leaving 10 bases between. The CDR3: CASNIGGNYGYTF. DNA of the CDR3: TGCGCCAGCAACATCGGGGGTAACTATGGCTACACCTTC.

The sample holds a few counts of this clone. The V gene is TRBV9, the J gene TRBJ2-1, with D uncertain. The CDR3 totals 18 residues. Trimming took 3 bases from V and 0 from J, leaving 19 bases between them. Germline V CDR1 and CDR2: SGDLS, YYNGEE. CDR3 sequence (DNA): TGTGCCAGCAGCGCAGTGTTTTCAGTTTTCAGCTCCTACAATGAGCAGTTCTTC. This codes for CASSAVFSVFSSYNEQFF. The complete variable domain, with remaining parts taken from reference TRBV9 and TRBJ2-1, reads DSGVTQTPKHLITATGQRVTLRCSPRSGDLSVYWYQQSLDQGLQFLIQYYNGEERAKGNILERFSAQQFPDLHSELNLSSLELGDSALYFCASSAVFSVFSSYNEQFFGPGTRLTVL.

The chain links TRBV5-4 to TRBJ1-1, with TRBD1 matching 9 bases. This CDR3 spans 13 amino acids. Germline trimming cut 4 bases from V and 5 bases from J; bases unmatched to any gene: 3. Germline CDR1 reads SGHNT; CDR2 reads YYREEE (reference sequence). Here the CDR3 DNA reads TGTGCCAGCAGCGAGGACAGGGGAACTGAAGCTTTCTTT. Residues: CASSEDRGTEAFF.

This chain connects TRBV15 to TRBJ1-1, with 8 bases lining up with TRBD1. Germline V CDR1 and CDR2: LNHNV, YYDKDF (reference sequence). Losses at the gene ends were 1 base for V and 3 bases for J; bases not matched to a gene: 7. The CDR3 has 16 amino acids. The CDR3 loop reads CATSRGEQGADTEAFF. The CDR3 nucleotides are TGTGCCACCAGCAGAGGGGAGCAGGGGGCGGACACTGAAGCTTTCTTT.

The chain uses TRBV6-1 and TRBJ1-2; the D is unclear. V lost 5 bases and J 2 bases, leaving 15 bases between the germline ends. The CDR3 length is 15 residues. Germline values: CDR1 MNHNS, CDR2 SASEGT. In DNA, the CDR3 is TGTGCCAGCAGTCTAGGCCCAAACCACAACTATGGCTACACCTTC. Its protein is CASSLGPNHNYGYTF.

The V gene is TRBV4-2, the J gene TRBJ2-5, with D possibly matching TRBD2 (6 bases). The DNA matches TRBJ2-7 better at its end, which makes the J call doubtful. The CDR3 length is 13 residues. Germline values: CDR1 LGHNA, CDR2 YNFKEQ. The CDR3 DNA reads TGTGCCAGCAGCCCTGGGGGACTCTACGAGCAGTACTTC. Translated: CASSPGGLYEQYF.

This chain links TRBV5-1 with TRBJ2-5; D is unclear. Germline CDR1 SGHRS, CDR2 YFSETQ. The CDR3 sequence is 15 residues long. V dropped 0 bases and J dropped 1 base, with 10 bases sitting between them. The CDR3 DNA reads as TGCGCCAGCAGCTTGGATGGGCAGGTCCAAGAGACCCAGTACTTC. Its protein is CASSLDGQVQETQYF.

V gene TRBV19 combines with J gene TRBJ2-3; D uncertain. Germline V gene lookup returns CDR1 LNHDA and CDR2 SQIVND (reference sequence). This CDR3 is built from 16 residues. V shed 3 bases and J shed 2 bases, with 15 bases lying between them. The CDR3 loop reads CASSIGSLALTDTQYF. In nucleotides, the CDR3 is TGTGCCAGTAGTATCGGTAGTCTCGCTCTCACAGATACGCAGTATTTT.

This chain connects TRBV6-6 to TRBJ2-7; TRBD2 aligns across 10 bases. CDR3 length: 15 amino acids. Unmatched junction bases numbered 8, after V lost 3 bases and J lost 6 bases. Germline V gives CDR1 MNHNY, CDR2 SVGAGI (reference sequence). CDR3 region: CASSYRLAGVTEQYF. In nucleotides, the CDR3 is TGTGCCAGCAGTTATAGGCTAGCGGGAGTGACCGAGCAGTACTTC.

The rearrangement links TRBV6-1 to TRBJ2-7; 8 nucleotides agree with TRBD2. CDR3 size: 16 residues. The ends lost 0 bases at V and 3 bases at J; junction bases unmatched: 7. Germline V gene sequence: CDR1 MNHNS, CDR2 SASEGT. The CDR3 sequence is CASSEAQIAGFYEQYF. Here the CDR3 DNA reads TGTGCCAGCAGTGAAGCGCAAATAGCGGGGTTCTACGAGCAGTACTTC.

Of note for this clone: One end of the junction is discordant with germline, which a read error may explain. V usage is TRBV30 and J usage is TRBJ1-2; a weak D match, TRBD1 (5 bases). In germline, CDR1 is GTSNPN, CDR2 SVGIG (reference sequence). The CDR3 loop spans 15 amino acids. In nucleotides, the CDR3 is TGTGCCTGGAGCGGCGTAGGGGTTGGTGTGGGCGGCTACCCCTTC. Its translation is CAWSGVGVGVGGYPF. The full variable domain, completed using reference TRBV30 and TRBJ1-2, is SQTIHQWPATLVQPVGSPLSLECTVEGTSNPNLYWYRQAAGRGLQLLFYSVGIGQISSEVPQNLSASRPQDRQFILSSKKLLLSDSGFYLCAWSGVGVGVGGYPFGSGTRLTVV.

In regard to this clone: A junction boundary mismatches the germline segment, possibly from a read error. The chain joins TRBV7-9 to TRBJ2-7; 7 bases align to TRBD1. The CDR3 has 16 amino acids. Per the germline V gene, CDR1 is SEHNR and CDR2 is FQNEAQ (reference sequence). The CDR3 DNA is TGTTCCAGCAGCTTAGCCCACAGGGGTAGGGGCTACGAGCAGTACTTC. Translating gives CSSSLAHRGRGYEQYF.

This chain connects TRBV7-2 to TRBJ1-5, with unresolved D. CDR1 is SGHTA, CDR2 FQGNSA, per germline. There are 15 residues in the CDR3. The germline V and J ends were trimmed by 5 bases and 2 bases, with 13 bases remaining between them. For the CDR3, the DNA is TGTGCCAGCAGCCAAACCCTTACAGGCAATCAGCCCCAGCATTTT. It yields the protein CASSQTLTGNQPQHF. Drawing the rest from reference TRBV7-2 and TRBJ1-5, the complete variable domain is GAGVSQSPSNKVTEKGKDVELRCDPISGHTALYWYRQSLGQGLEFLIYFQGNSAPDKSGLPSDRFSAERTGGSVSTLTIQRTQQEDSAVYLCASSQTLTGNQPQHFGDGTRLSIL.

The chain recombines TRBV23-1 with TRBJ2-7; 7 bases map to TRBD2. TRBV23-1 is an open reading frame whose function is uncertain. V trimming: 0 bases; J trimming: 6 bases; junction bases outside the gene matches: 8. This CDR3 is 15 amino acids long. The CDR3 nucleotides read TGCGCCAGCAGTCAATCGAGGCGGGAGAGGGTCGAGCAGTACTTC. Translating gives CASSQSRRERVEQYF.

The chain carries TRBV18 and TRBJ2-7; weak D call: TRBD2 (7 bases). The CDR3 consists of 18 residues. The ends were cut back, 3 bases at V and 2 bases at J, with 23 bases in the middle. The germline gives CDR1 KGHSH, CDR2 LQKENI. The CDR3 region has the DNA TGTGCCAGCTCACCCAGGGCGGGGGCCTCCACGGTGGCCTACGAGCAGTACTTC. This translates into CASSPRAGASTVAYEQYF.